Each of the 30 T cell receptor beta chains below was sequenced from the same sample in a study of response to subunit inactivated influenza vaccine. TCRdb reanalysed the RT-PCR reads using MiXCR and keeps one entry per CDR3 protein. The sample has roughly 550,000 distinct CDR3 sequences; around a quarter are singletons. These records were also assigned to another study, of T cells expressing NK-cell markers. That paper adds: What made the TCR beta cDNA was 5'RACE template switching with UMIs.

The source was CD4+ T cells sorted from PBMCs, collected 11 to 12 days after vaccination. The receptors shown here come from a man aged 50-60 years who received an inactivated influenza vaccine.

This clonotype occurred a few times. The genes are TRBV4-2 and TRBJ1-4, with TRBD1 as a possible D gene (5 bases). Germline CDR1 is LGHNA and CDR2 is YNFKEQ. This CDR3 spans 14 amino acids. V lost 6 bases and J 4 bases, leaving 12 bases between the germline ends. CDR3 in DNA: TGTGCCAGCAGGTCCGGGACGGATAATGAAAAACTGTTTTTT. Its protein is CASRSGTDNEKLFF.

This clonotype was counted between two and nine times. The chain links TRBV12-3 or TRBV12-4 to TRBJ2-7, with D perhaps matching TRBD1 (6 bases). The CDR3 is 15 amino acids. Trimming stripped 3 bases from V and 5 bases from J, with 17 bases between. This CDR3 reads CASSLGTQGTDEQYF. The CDR3 nucleotides are TGTGCCAGCAGTTTGGGTACCCAGGGGACGGACGAGCAGTACTTC.

CDR3 nucleotide sequence: TGTGCCTGGAGACGGGGACAGGGCACCGGGGAGCTGTTTTTT. As protein: CAWRRGQGTGELFF. This chain connects TRBV30 to TRBJ2-2; 9 nucleotides align to TRBD1. The trim removed 3 bases at V and 4 bases at J, leaving 3 bases unmatched. The CDR3 runs 14 residues. Germline assignment: CDR1 GTSNPN and CDR2 SVGIG (reference sequence).

This chain joins TRBV20-1 and TRBJ2-3, with D perhaps matching TRBD1 or TRBD2 (5 bases each). Trimming pared 7 bases from V and 2 bases from J, leaving 16 bases between. CDR1 and CDR2 (germline): DFQATT, SNEGSKA (reference sequence). The CDR3 is 14 amino acids. In DNA, the CDR3 is TGCAGTGGGATTCCGGGACCCCCCACAGATACGCAGTATTTT. Translating it yields CSGIPGPPTDTQYF.

The rearrangement links TRBV2 to TRBJ2-6; 8 positions agree with TRBD2. CDR1 and CDR2 (germline): SNHLY, FYNNEI. The CDR3 spans 18 residues. J lost 0 bases, V lost 7 bases, and 11 bases had no gene match. CDR3 nucleotide sequence: TGTGCCAGCACTTCGTATTGGGCGGGGGGCTCTGGGGCCAACGTCCTGACTTTC. Protein product: CASTSYWAGGSGANVLTF. Full variable domain (remainder filled in from reference TRBV2 and TRBJ2-6): EPEVTQTPSHQVTQMGQEVILRCVPISNHLYFYWYRQILGQKVEFLVSFYNNEISEKSEIFDDQFSVERPDGSNFTLKIRSTKLEDSAMYFCASTSYWAGGSGANVLTFGAGSRLTVL.

This clonotype was picked up a small number of times. J is TRBJ2-2 and V is TRBV11-2, with D perhaps TRBD1 (6 bases). CDR3 length: 18 amino acids. Germline V gene data show CDR1 as SGHAT and CDR2 as FQNNGV. Between the trimmed V and J ends, which lost 0 bases and 1 base, there was a span of 15 bases. The DNA for the CDR3 is TGTGCCAGCAGCTTAGATCGGTGGGACATACAGAACACCGGGGAGCTGTTTTTT. This encodes CASSLDRWDIQNTGELFF.

This clonotype occurred a few times. V and J are TRBV12-3 or TRBV12-4 and TRBJ2-3, with 10 bases identical to TRBD1. CDR3 size: 16 residues. The trim removed 4 bases at V and 3 bases at J, leaving 7 bases unmatched. The CDR3 loop reads CASSSPGQGQTDTQYF. Here the CDR3 DNA reads TGTGCCAGCAGTTCACCGGGACAGGGGCAGACAGATACGCAGTATTTT.

The chain links TRBV7-2 to TRBJ2-2; D perhaps matches TRBD2 (5 bases). The germline gives CDR1 SGHTA, CDR2 FQGNSA. The V gene lost 8 bases and the J gene lost 5 bases, with 15 bases spanning the gap. This CDR3 has 14 amino acids. The chain's CDR3 is CASSWGERTGELFF. CDR3 DNA: TGTGCCAGCTCCTGGGGAGAGAGAACCGGGGAGCTGTTTTTT.

As concerns this clonotype: Since no conserved phenylalanine or tryptophan closes the CDR3, a read error is the likely cause. This rearrangement joins TRBV7-2 to TRBJ2-3; the D gene is possibly TRBD2 (5 bases). The CDR3 consists of 14 residues. CDR1 is SGHTA, CDR2 FQGNSA, per germline. Trimming pared 5 bases from V and 7 bases from J, leaving 16 bases between. The CDR3 DNA follows: TGTGCCAGCAGCATCGGACTGGGCGGAAATACGCAGTATGTT. It specifies CASSIGLGGNTQYV.

This clonotype turned up a few times. This chain joins TRBV4-1 and TRBJ1-5, with D uncertain. V lost 0 bases, J lost 0 bases, and 9 bases lay in between. CDR3 length: 16 residues. Germline lookup yields CDR1 MGHRA and CDR2 YSYEKL. The CDR3 DNA reads as TGCGCCAGCAGCCAAGAAGTCGTCGTTAGCAATCAGCCCCAGCATTTT. It yields the protein CASSQEVVVSNQPQHF.

This chain links TRBV10-3 with TRBJ1-1; 7 bases line up with TRBD1. CDR3 length equals 13 residues. Losses at the gene ends were 10 bases for V and 0 bases for J; bases not matched to a gene: 5. The germline V gene has CDR1 ENHRY and CDR2 SYGVKD. CDR3 region: CATGDSMNTEAFF. As DNA, the CDR3 is TGTGCCACCGGGGACAGCATGAACACTGAAGCTTTCTTT.

This chain links TRBV5-1 with TRBJ1-6, with a tentative D call TRBD1 (6 bases). V dropped 3 bases and J dropped 10 bases, with 11 bases sitting between them. The CDR3 contains 13 residues. Germline V lookup: CDR1 SGHRS, CDR2 YFSETQ. CDR3 in amino acids: CASSSQGLSPLHF. Written as DNA, the CDR3 is TGCGCCAGCAGCTCTCAGGGGTTGTCACCCCTCCACTTT.

This clonotype showed up just a few times. V is TRBV5-1 and J is TRBJ2-1; 14 bases fit TRBD2. Germline CDR1 SGHRS, CDR2 YFSETQ. V dropped 4 bases and J dropped 6; count of bases not matched to a gene: 3. CDR3 length: 15 residues. CDR3 coding DNA: TGCGCCAGCAGCCAGGGACTAGCGGGAGTCAATGAGCAGTTCTTC. It translates to CASSQGLAGVNEQFF.

This clonotype was recorded a few times. The CDR3 is CASSQAGLAQYF. CDR3 DNA: TGTGCCAGCAGCCAAGCAGGGCTTGCCCAGTACTTC. J is TRBJ2-5 and V is TRBV3-1, with D perhaps TRBD1 (5 bases). V lost 1 base and J lost 9, with 9 bases in between. This CDR3 region has 12 residues. Germline lookup yields CDR1 LGHDT and CDR2 YNNKEL (reference sequence).

In this sample, this clonotype turned up many times. The chain employs TRBV7-9 and TRBJ2-7, with TRBD1 matching 8 bases. Per the germline V gene, CDR1 is SEHNR and CDR2 is FQNEAQ (reference sequence). The CDR3 covers 13 residues. V was clipped by 5 bases and J by 3 bases; unmatched bases: 3. The CDR3 DNA sequence: TGTGCCAGCAGCGGGACAGGTAACTACGAGCAGTACTTC. Protein product: CASSGTGNYEQYF.

The rearrangement joins TRBV14 to TRBJ2-3; 11 bases match TRBD1. The germline V gene encodes CDR1 SGHDN and CDR2 FVKESK. V shed 6 bases and J 5 bases; nucleotides not matched to a gene: 1. CDR3 length: 13 residues. The CDR3 spells CASRDRGRDTQYF. In nucleotides, the CDR3 is TGTGCCAGCAGGGACAGGGGGCGAGATACGCAGTATTTT.

This clonotype was observed many times. This chain uses TRBV7-8 with TRBJ1-2; 7 bases line up with TRBD1. Germline loops: CDR1 SGHVS, CDR2 FQNEAQ. The CDR3 loop spans 16 amino acids. With 4 bases clipped from V and 4 bases from J, the junction kept 12 bases outside the gene matches. The CDR3 here is CASSSIKRTGGYGYTF. CDR3 nucleotide sequence: TGTGCCAGCAGCTCAATTAAAAGGACAGGCGGCTATGGCTACACCTTC.

The V call is TRBV29-1, the J call TRBJ2-4, with D tentatively TRBD1 (6 bases). The CDR3 is made up of 12 amino acids. Germline CDR1 reads SQVTM; CDR2 reads ANQGSEA. V lost 4 bases, J lost 7 bases, and 11 bases lay in between. The CDR3 spells CSVAPRGNIQYF. The CDR3 DNA reads TGCAGCGTTGCGCCTAGGGGGAACATTCAGTACTTC.

This clonotype showed up many times. This sequence joins TRBV29-1 and TRBJ1-2; 9 positions agree with TRBD1. Germline loops: CDR1 SQVTM, CDR2 ANQGSEA. The junction had 10 bases not matched to a gene; V was cut back by 4 bases and J by 4 bases. CDR3 length: 15 residues. CDR3 sequence: CSVARDRVLGYGYTF. Here the CDR3 DNA reads TGCAGCGTTGCCCGGGACAGGGTACTTGGCTATGGCTACACCTTC.

This clonotype has ten or more counts. The V and J genes are TRBV27 and TRBJ2-7, with 11 bases matching TRBD1. The CDR3 has 16 residues. CDR1 and CDR2 (germline): MNHEY, SMNVEV (reference sequence). The J segment lost 4 bases and the V segment lost 3 bases, leaving 8 bases of the junction unmatched. This chain's CDR3 is CASSFRPGQGGYEQYF. CDR3 nucleotides: TGTGCCAGCAGTTTCCGACCGGGACAGGGGGGGTACGAGCAGTACTTC.

The rearrangement uses TRBV5-1 and TRBJ2-7; D might be TRBD1 (6 bases). V lost 5 bases and J lost 2, with 11 bases in between. CDR3 size: 13 residues. CDR1 and CDR2 from the germline V gene are SGHRS and YFSETQ. CDR3 in DNA: TGCGCCAGCAGTAAAGGACAGACCTACGAGCAGTACTTC. Translating it yields CASSKGQTYEQYF.

This clonotype was recorded a few times. V is TRBV15 and J is TRBJ1-2; TRBD1 might be the D (6 bases). The length of the CDR3 is 16 residues. V lost 2 bases and J 0 bases, leaving 13 bases between the germline ends. In germline, CDR1 is LNHNV, CDR2 YYDKDF (reference sequence). CDR3 bases: TGTGCCACCAGCAGACCCACAGGGAGATCTAACTATGGCTACACCTTC. Its protein is CATSRPTGRSNYGYTF.

This rearrangement joins TRBV5-5 to TRBJ2-3, with 11 bases that match TRBD2. J lost 2 bases, V lost 3 bases, and 5 bases had no gene match. This CDR3 contains 16 residues. Per germline, CDR1 SGHKS and CDR2 YYEKEE (reference sequence). The CDR3 DNA is TGTGCCAGCAGCTCCTTTAGCGGGGGGGCCACAGATACGCAGTATTTT. This sequence encodes CASSSFSGGATDTQYF.

The chain employs TRBV5-1 and TRBJ1-5; tentatively, D is TRBD1 (5 bases). The germline gives CDR1 SGHRS, CDR2 YFSETQ. V gave up 5 bases and J gave up 5 bases, with 11 bases separating them. This CDR3 is 13 amino acids long. The CDR3 nucleotides read TGCGCCAGCAGAAGAGGGGTGGATCAGCCCCAGCATTTT. Amino acids: CASRRGVDQPQHF.

Turning to this clonotype: Just one base apart from a much larger clone, this may be a read error. The chain links TRBV21-1 to TRBJ2-1; the D call in the table, TRBD2, was not verified against the DNA. The DNA end is a closer match to TRBJ2-7, so the J assignment may be wrong. TRBV21-1 is annotated as a pseudogene. The CDR3 extends over 15 amino acids. As DNA, the CDR3 is TGTGCCAGATATACGACTAGCGGGAGCTACAATGAGCAGTACTTC. It yields the protein CARYTTSGSYNEQYF.

J is TRBJ2-6 and V is TRBV4-3; D is undetermined. Germline loops: CDR1 LGHNA, CDR2 YSLEER. V was cut by 0 bases and J by 0 bases, with 15 bases left in between. This CDR3 comprises 19 residues. The CDR3 spells CASSQDVRGLLSGANVLTF. For the CDR3, the DNA is TGCGCCAGCAGCCAAGATGTTCGTGGGCTGCTCTCTGGGGCCAACGTCCTGACTTTC.

V is TRBV28 and J is TRBJ2-7; D is possibly TRBD1 (6 bases). This CDR3 spans 14 amino acids. Germline V lookup: CDR1 MDHEN, CDR2 SYDVKM. The ends were cut back, 6 bases at V and 3 bases at J, with 15 bases in the middle. CDR3: CASSSGALGYEQYF. Written as DNA, the CDR3 is TGTGCCAGCAGCTCAGGGGCTTTGGGCTACGAGCAGTACTTC.

This clonotype was counted ten times or more. The chain has TRBV4-1 and TRBJ2-7; 9 positions agree with TRBD2. V trimming: 3 bases; J trimming: 0 bases; junction bases outside the gene matches: 6. The CDR3 contains 16 residues. The V gene's germline CDR1 is MGHRA and CDR2 YSYEKL. The CDR3 bases are TGCGCCAGCAGCCATACCCTAGCGGGGAGCTCCTACGAGCAGTACTTC. Translated, it gives CASSHTLAGSSYEQYF.

This clonotype was counted a few times. The chain combines TRBV5-1 with TRBJ2-5; D is perhaps TRBD1 (6 bases). CDR3 length: 15 amino acids. Trimming pared 6 bases from V and 1 base from J, leaving 16 bases between. CDR1 is SGHRS, CDR2 YFSETQ, per germline. The CDR3 bases are TGCGCCAGCACCATACTTGGGACACCCCAAGAGACCCAGTACTTC. Translating gives CASTILGTPQETQYF. Variable domain in full (rest from reference TRBV5-1 and TRBJ2-5): KAGVTQTPRYLIKTRGQQVTLSCSPISGHRSVSWYQQTPGQGLQFLFEYFSETQRNKGNFPGRFSGRQFSNSRSEMNVSTLELGDSALYLCASTILGTPQETQYFGPGTRLLVL.

This clonotype was detected only a few times. The chain employs TRBV24-1 and TRBJ2-7; D is unresolved. Germline loops: CDR1 KGHDR, CDR2 SFDVKD. CDR3 size: 13 residues. The V end was cut by 3 bases, the J end by 0 bases, with 5 bases between. CDR3 sequence: CATSDRSSYEQYF. CDR3 nucleotides: TGTGCCACCAGTGATAGGAGCTCCTACGAGCAGTACTTC.